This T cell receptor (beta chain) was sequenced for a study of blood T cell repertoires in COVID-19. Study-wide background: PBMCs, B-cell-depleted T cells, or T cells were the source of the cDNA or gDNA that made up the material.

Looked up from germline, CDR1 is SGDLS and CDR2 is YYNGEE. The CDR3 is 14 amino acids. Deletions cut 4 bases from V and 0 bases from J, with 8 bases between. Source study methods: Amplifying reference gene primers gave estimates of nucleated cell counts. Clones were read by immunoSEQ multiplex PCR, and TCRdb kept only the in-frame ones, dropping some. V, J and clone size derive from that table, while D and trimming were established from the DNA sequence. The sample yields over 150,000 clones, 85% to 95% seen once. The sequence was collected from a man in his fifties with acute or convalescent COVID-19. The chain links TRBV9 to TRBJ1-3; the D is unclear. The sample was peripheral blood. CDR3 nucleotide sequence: TGTGCCAGCAGCCTGAGACTCTCTGGAAACACCATATATTTT. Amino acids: CASSLRLSGNTIYF.